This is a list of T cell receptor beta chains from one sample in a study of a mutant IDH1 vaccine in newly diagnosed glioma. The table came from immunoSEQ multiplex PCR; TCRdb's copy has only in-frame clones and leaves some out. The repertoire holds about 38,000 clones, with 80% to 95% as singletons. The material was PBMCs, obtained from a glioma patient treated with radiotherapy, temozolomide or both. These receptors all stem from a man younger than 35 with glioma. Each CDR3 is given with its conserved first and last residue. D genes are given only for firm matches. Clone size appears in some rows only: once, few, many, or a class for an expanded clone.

CASSSLFQFLDSQETQYF TGTGCCAGCAGCTCACTTTTCCAATTCTTGGACAGCCAAGAGACCCAGTACTTC . . TRBJ2-5 TRBV11-2
CASTPRPGTNYGYTF TGTGCCAGCACCCCCCGGCCAGGGACTAACTATGGCTACACCTTC . . TRBJ1-2 TRBV5-4
CASSFRGRSGEQYF TGTGCCAGCAGTTTCCGGGGGCGAAGCGGCGAGCAGTACTTC . . TRBJ2-7 TRBV28
CASSFFSGIYEQYF TGTGCCAGCAGTTTTTTTAGCGGGATCTACGAGCAGTACTTC TRBD2 . TRBJ2-7 TRBV5-6
CASSQEWGNEQYF TGCGCCAGCAGCCAAGAGTGGGGGAACGAGCAGTACTTC . once TRBJ2-7 TRBV4-3
CASGPRGYNEQFF TGTGCCAGCGGCCCCCGGGGATACAATGAGCAGTTCTTC . few TRBJ2-1 TRBV7-2
CASSLAAGADTQYF TGTGCCAGCAGCTTGGCGGCAGGGGCAGATACGCAGTATTTT . . TRBJ2-3 TRBV5-6
CASSQGLNSGRSSYEQYF TGCGCCAGCAGCCAAGGTCTGAATAGCGGGAGGTCCTCCTACGAGCAGTACTTC TRBD2 few TRBJ2-7 TRBV4-1
CASSLGAGAYEQYF TGCGCCAGCAGCTTGGGGGCAGGGGCCTACGAGCAGTACTTC . . TRBJ2-7 TRBV5-1
CASSEGRGSKAFF TGTGCCAGCAGTGAGGGTCGAGGCTCGAAAGCTTTCTTT . . TRBJ1-1 TRBV2
CASSLAPSGPKGANVLTF TGCGCCAGCAGCTTGGCCCCTAGCGGGCCCAAGGGGGCCAACGTCCTGACTTTC TRBD2 . TRBJ2-6 TRBV5-1
CASSYGQSWMNTEAFF TGTGCCAGCAGCTACGGGCAGTCTTGGATGAACACTGAAGCTTTCTTT . . TRBJ1-1 TRBV7-9
CASSSWTGYYNEQFF TGTGCCAGCAGTTCGTGGACAGGGTACTACAATGAGCAGTTCTTC TRBD1 once TRBJ2-1 TRBV6-5
CASSQFWSPLPPPGGEQFF TGCGCCAGCAGTCAATTTTGGTCCCCCTTACCCCCCCCTGGCGGTGAGCAGTTCTTC . . TRBJ2-1 TRBV23-1
CATSRGQGFYEQYF TGTGCCACCAGCAGGGGACAGGGGTTCTACGAGCAGTACTTC TRBD1 . TRBJ2-7 TRBV15
CASSIGRQGTYEQYF TGTGCCAGTAGTATAGGTCGACAGGGAACCTACGAGCAGTACTTC TRBD1 . TRBJ2-7 TRBV19
CAWTQGNYGYTF TGTGCCTGGACCCAGGGGAACTACGGCTACACCTTC . . TRBJ1-2 TRBV30
CASSSPPDRVGYEQYF TGTGCCAGCAGCTCGCCCCCCGACAGGGTGGGCTACGAGCAGTACTTC TRBD1 once TRBJ2-7 TRBV7-2
CSGILTGASFNYGYTF TGCAGCGGAATCCTGACAGGGGCCTCGTTCAACTATGGCTACACCTTC TRBD1 . TRBJ1-2 TRBV29-1
CAWSAHGTLGSYEQYF TGTGCCTGGAGTGCACACGGGACTCTGGGCTCCTACGAGCAGTACTTC . . TRBJ2-7 TRBV30
CSARGPDTQYF TGCAGTGCGAGGGGCCCAGATACGCAGTATTTT . . TRBJ2-3 TRBV20-1
CASSLVGLAGTVTGELFF TGCGCCAGCAGCTTGGTAGGTCTAGCGGGAACGGTCACCGGGGAGCTGTTTTTT TRBD2 . TRBJ2-2 TRBV5-1
CASSQFSHDTYYEQYF TGCGCCAGCAGCCAATTTTCCCACGACACCTACTACGAGCAGTACTTC . . TRBJ2-7 TRBV4-1
CASSYLPGQGTYNEQFF TGCGCCAGCAGCTACCTCCCGGGACAGGGAACCTACAATGAGCAGTTCTTC TRBD1 . TRBJ2-1 TRBV5-1
CATLLAGGPVTGELFF TGTGCCACTCTACTAGCGGGAGGGCCTGTCACCGGGGAGCTGTTTTTT TRBD2 . TRBJ2-2 TRBV28
CASSLDRVYEQYF TGTGCCAGCAGCTTAGACAGGGTCTACGAGCAGTACTTC TRBD1 . TRBJ2-7 TRBV5-4
CASSLEEYGYTF TGTGCCAGCAGCTTAGAAGAGTATGGCTACACCTTC . once TRBJ1-2 TRBV7-2
CSVEGRGANYGYTF TGCAGCGTTGAAGGTCGCGGAGCTAACTATGGCTACACCTTC . once TRBJ1-2 TRBV29-1
CASSLERRRLFTEAFF TGTGCCAGCAGCTTGGAACGACGTCGGTTGTTCACTGAAGCTTTCTTT . . TRBJ1-1 TRBV5-6